A single sample is the source of the 20 T cell receptor beta chains below, sequenced in a study of blood T cell repertoires in COVID-19. TCRdb's table, derived via immunoSEQ multiplex PCR, lists solely in-frame clones and lacks some. The sample shows 150,000 to 200,000 clones, 81% of them seen only once. Sequences were obtained from peripheral blood. The source of these receptors is a woman in her thirties or forties with COVID-19, enrolled during active disease.

V usage is TRBV19 and J usage is TRBJ1-1; D remains ambiguous. The CDR3 totals 11 residues. Germline CDR1 reads LNHDA; CDR2 reads SQIVND (reference sequence). Trimming removed 6 bases at V and 7 bases at J, with 9 bases between. In DNA, the CDR3 is TGTGCCAGTAGCTTTCGGGGTGAAGCTTTCTTT. Its translation is CASSFRGEAFF. The variable domain in full, with the rest retrieved from reference TRBV19 and TRBJ1-1, is DGGITQSPKYLFRKEGQNVTLSCEQNLNHDAMYWYRQDPGQGLRLIYYSQIVNDFQKGDIAEGYSVSREKKESFPLTVTSAQKNPTAFYLCASSFRGEAFFGQGTRLTVV.

This clone was detected only once. The genes are TRBV11-3 and TRBJ2-1, with D maybe TRBD2 (6 bases). The CDR3 covers 15 residues. Trimming took 3 bases from V and 4 from J, leaving 13 bases between them. Germline V gene data show CDR1 as SGHNT and CDR2 as YENEEA. The CDR3 protein is CASSFSGSMYNEQFF. The CDR3 DNA is TGTGCCAGCAGCTTTAGCGGATCCATGTACAATGAGCAGTTCTTC. The entire variable domain, with the rest obtained from reference TRBV11-3 and TRBJ2-1, is as follows: EAGVVQSPRYKIIEKKQPVAFWCNPISGHNTLYWYLQNLGQGPELLIRYENEEAVDDSQLPKDRFSAERLKGVDSTLKIQPAELGDSAVYLCASSFSGSMYNEQFFGPGTRLTVL.

The genes are TRBV27 and TRBJ2-5; possibly TRBD1 for D (5 bases). Germline V gene data show CDR1 as MNHEY and CDR2 as SMNVEV (reference sequence). The ends were cut back, 8 bases at V and 1 base at J, with 17 bases in the middle. The CDR3 is 15 residues long. The CDR3 here is CASQSGVQGQETQYF. CDR3 DNA: TGTGCCAGCCAATCGGGTGTCCAGGGCCAAGAGACCCAGTACTTC.

This rearrangement joins TRBV29-1 to TRBJ1-1; TRBD1 aligns across 7 bases. The CDR3 totals 13 residues. Germline values: CDR1 SQVTM, CDR2 ANQGSEA. Trimming took 6 bases from V and 1 from J; bases not matched to a gene: 5. CDR3 amino acids: CSVTGDGNTEAFF. CDR3 bases: TGCAGCGTAACAGGGGATGGGAACACTGAAGCTTTCTTT.

The J gene is TRBJ1-1, the V gene TRBV3-1 (or the pseudogene TRBV3-2), with 8 bases that match TRBD1. Germline V gene lookup returns CDR1 LGHDT and CDR2 YNNKEL (reference sequence). J gave up 2 bases and V 3 bases, and 5 bases lay outside the gene matches. This CDR3 contains 15 residues. The CDR3 DNA is TGTGCCAGCAGCCATACAGGGGGGCCTAACACTGAAGCTTTCTTT. Its protein product is CASSHTGGPNTEAFF.

The chain has TRBV19 and TRBJ1-2; D uncertain. The germline V gene has CDR1 LNHDA and CDR2 SQIVND (reference sequence). Trimming removed 8 bases from V and 6 bases from J, with 10 bases in between. CDR3 length equals 11 residues. The DNA of the CDR3 is TGTGCCAGTGGTTGGGAGGATGGCTACACCTTC. Protein product: CASGWEDGYTF.

This rearrangement joins TRBV12-5 to TRBJ1-2, with D possibly matching TRBD1 (5 bases). This CDR3 has 13 residues. CDR1 and CDR2 (germline): LGHNT, FRNRAP. Deletions cut 0 bases from V and 8 bases from J, with 10 bases between. CDR3 sequence: CASGLVKGHGYTF. In nucleotides, the CDR3 is TGTGCTAGTGGTTTGGTAAAGGGGCACGGCTACACCTTC.

The chain uses TRBV19 and TRBJ2-1, with TRBD2 matching 11 bases. V gave up 4 bases and J gave up 1 base; unmatched junction bases: 6. Germline V lookup: CDR1 LNHDA, CDR2 SQIVND (reference sequence). This CDR3 region has 17 residues. The CDR3 DNA reads as TGTGCCAGTAGTAGGGGACTAGCGGCCTTATCCTACAATGAGCAGTTCTTC. It is translated as CASSRGLAALSYNEQFF. The whole variable domain, filled in from reference TRBV19 and TRBJ2-1, reads DGGITQSPKYLFRKEGQNVTLSCEQNLNHDAMYWYRQDPGQGLRLIYYSQIVNDFQKGDIAEGYSVSREKKESFPLTVTSAQKNPTAFYLCASSRGLAALSYNEQFFGPGTRLTVL.

The V gene is TRBV4-2, the J gene TRBJ2-1, with D possibly matching TRBD1 (5 bases). The CDR3 length is 13 residues. Germline V gene lookup returns CDR1 LGHNA and CDR2 YNFKEQ. The V end was cut by 1 base, the J end by 6 bases, with 7 bases between. CDR3 sequence (DNA): TGTGCCAGCAGCCAAGGACAGCGCAATGAGCAGTTCTTC. This encodes CASSQGQRNEQFF.

The chain combines TRBV4-1 with TRBJ1-4; D is undetermined. Trimming pared 3 bases from V and 2 bases from J, leaving 16 bases between. CDR3 length: 17 residues. Per the germline V gene, CDR1 is MGHRA and CDR2 is YSYEKL. The CDR3 loop reads CASSHVLGSGTNEKLFF. CDR3 coding DNA: TGCGCCAGCAGCCATGTCCTTGGGAGTGGCACTAATGAAAAACTGTTTTTT.

The chain carries TRBV7-2 and TRBJ2-3; no definite D call. Germline lookup yields CDR1 SGHTA and CDR2 FQGNSA. Trimming shortened V by 1 base and J by 6 bases, and 11 bases separated the two germline ends. This CDR3 is 14 amino acids long. The CDR3 spells CASSLVGEIDTQYF. CDR3 bases: TGTGCCAGCAGCTTAGTCGGAGAAATCGATACGCAGTATTTT.

The chain carries TRBV5-6 and TRBJ1-5; maybe TRBD1 (5 bases). CDR1 is SGHDT and CDR2 is YYEEEE in the germline V gene. The CDR3 covers 13 residues. Trimming left V 3 bases short and J 4 bases short, with 8 bases between. Here the CDR3 DNA reads TGTGCCAGCAGCTCGGACAAAAATCAGCCCCAGCATTTT. Translation: CASSSDKNQPQHF.

The rearrangement joins TRBV5-1 to TRBJ2-3; perhaps TRBD2 as D (6 bases). The germline V gene encodes CDR1 SGHRS and CDR2 YFSETQ. This CDR3 has 15 residues. Deletions cut 0 bases from V and 0 bases from J, with 8 bases between. The CDR3 sequence is CASSLAGTSTDTQYF. For the CDR3, the DNA is TGCGCCAGCAGCTTGGCTGGGACTAGCACAGATACGCAGTATTTT. Together with reference TRBV5-1 and TRBJ2-3, the CDR3 gives the full variable domain: KAGVTQTPRYLIKTRGQQVTLSCSPISGHRSVSWYQQTPGQGLQFLFEYFSETQRNKGNFPGRFSGRQFSNSRSEMNVSTLELGDSALYLCASSLAGTSTDTQYFGPGTRLTVL.

Here the CDR3 reads CASSLASYTEAFF. Here the CDR3 DNA reads TGTGCCAGCAGCTTGGCCTCGTACACTGAAGCTTTCTTT. The chain employs TRBV5-8 and TRBJ1-1; no firm D call. Germline-derived CDR1 and CDR2 are SGHTS and YDEGEE. Trimming removed 0 bases from V and 3 bases from J, with 6 bases in between. The CDR3 is 13 amino acids.

This clone was counted between two and nine times. The rearrangement joins TRBV12-3 or TRBV12-4 to TRBJ2-2; D is undetermined. This CDR3 is 12 amino acids long. The germline V and J ends were trimmed by 1 base and 8 bases, with 5 bases remaining between them. In DNA form, the CDR3 reads TGTGCCAGCAGTTTAGGGCAGGGGGAGCTGTTTTTT. Translation gives CASSLGQGELFF.

The chain combines TRBV2 with TRBJ2-5; D is unclear. The V and J ends lost 2 bases and 1 base respectively, with 8 bases between them. The length of the CDR3 is 14 residues. Germline-derived CDR1 and CDR2 are SNHLY and FYNNEI. As DNA, the CDR3 is TGTGCCAGCAGTGAAACACCCTTCCAAGAGACCCAGTACTTC. Translating gives CASSETPFQETQYF.

This clone was recorded a few times. V usage is TRBV7-8 and J usage is TRBJ2-1, with D possibly TRBD1 on 6 matching bases. The ends were cut back, 4 bases at V and 1 base at J, with 14 bases in the middle. Germline V CDR1 and CDR2: SGHVS, FQNEAQ. The length of the CDR3 is 16 residues. CDR3 bases: TGTGCCAGCAGCTCCTACAGGGTCGGTTCCTACAATGAGCAGTTCTTC. Translated: CASSSYRVGSYNEQFF.

The V call is TRBV19, the J call TRBJ1-6; the D gene is possibly TRBD1 (6 bases). This CDR3 has 14 amino acids. From germline, CDR1 is LNHDA and CDR2 SQIVND (reference sequence). V was cut by 6 bases and J by 12 bases, with 18 bases left in between. DNA of the CDR3: TGTGCCAGTAGCCTAGGGGGGGCTGTTCAACCCCTCCACTTT. Its protein product is CASSLGGAVQPLHF.

The V gene is TRBV5-1, the J gene TRBJ2-7; 10 bases fit TRBD1. The CDR3 length is 15 residues. Trimming cost V 5 bases and J 4 bases; bases outside gene matches: 9. Germline V gene lookup returns CDR1 SGHRS and CDR2 YFSETQ. This chain's CDR3 is CASSNEPGQGYEQYF. In nucleotides, the CDR3 is TGCGCCAGCAGTAACGAGCCGGGACAGGGGTACGAGCAGTACTTC. Looking up the rest from reference TRBV5-1 and TRBJ2-7 gives the full variable domain: KAGVTQTPRYLIKTRGQQVTLSCSPISGHRSVSWYQQTPGQGLQFLFEYFSETQRNKGNFPGRFSGRQFSNSRSEMNVSTLELGDSALYLCASSNEPGQGYEQYFGPGTRLTVT.

This clone was seen only a few times. The chain recombines TRBV27 with TRBJ2-3; possibly TRBD2 for D (6 bases). The CDR3 spans 14 residues. CDR1 MNHEY and CDR2 SMNVEV come from the germline V gene (reference sequence). Trimming removed 6 bases from V and 2 bases from J, with 12 bases in between. The CDR3 protein is CASRKAGNTDTQYF. The CDR3 coding sequence is TGTGCCAGCAGAAAGGCGGGAAACACAGATACGCAGTATTTT.